This is a list of T cell receptor beta chains from one sample in a study of stem cell transplantation in POMP-related autoinflammatory disease. Sequencing used immunoSEQ multiplex PCR; TCRdb keeps in-frame clones, though not all of them. In the table there are over 25,000 clones, about 86% of which are singletons. The material sequenced was CD4+ T cells from PBMCs, taken before stem cell transplantation. The source is a human donor with POMP-related autoinflammation and immune dysregulation (PRAID). The CDR3 runs from the conserved cysteine through the conserved F or W. The D gene is left open where the match is weak. Size is omitted from some rows. Given values are once, few, many or a class for expanded clones.

j_call: TRBJ2-3; d_call: TRBD2; v_call: TRBV5-6; clone_size: NA; cdr3_nt: TGTGCCAGCAGTTCTAGCGGGAGGGCAGATACGCAGTATTTT; cdr3_aa: CASSSSGRADTQYF
j_call: TRBJ1-1; d_call: NA; v_call: TRBV6-6; clone_size: NA; cdr3_nt: TGTGCCAGCAGTTACAGGGGTGGGGGAAACACTGAAGCTTTCTTT; cdr3_aa: CASSYRGGGNTEAFF
j_call: TRBJ1-1; d_call: NA; v_call: TRBV27; clone_size: NA; cdr3_nt: TGTGCCAGCAGTGAAGGGCGGATGGGTCTTGAAGCTTTCTTT; cdr3_aa: CASSEGRMGLEAFF
j_call: TRBJ2-7; d_call: NA; v_call: TRBV10-1; clone_size: NA; cdr3_nt: TGCGCCAGCAACCCCCGGACGTACGAGCAGTACTTC; cdr3_aa: CASNPRTYEQYF
j_call: TRBJ2-4; d_call: TRBD1; v_call: TRBV6-1; clone_size: NA; cdr3_nt: TGTGCCAGCAGTGAAAATGAGGCCACTATCCGGGACAGAGGAAAAAACATTCAGTACTTC; cdr3_aa: CASSENEATIRDRGKNIQYF
j_call: TRBJ2-7; d_call: NA; v_call: TRBV19; clone_size: NA; cdr3_nt: TGTGCCAGTAGTATGGAGGGTCGTAGGGACTACGAGCAGTACTTC; cdr3_aa: CASSMEGRRDYEQYF
j_call: TRBJ1-1; d_call: TRBD1; v_call: TRBV5-1; clone_size: NA; cdr3_nt: TGCGCCAGCAGCTTCACGGGGACAGGGGGCGCTTTCTTT; cdr3_aa: CASSFTGTGGAFF
j_call: TRBJ1-2; d_call: NA; v_call: TRBV18; clone_size: NA; cdr3_nt: TGTGCCAGCTCACCAACCAAACAGCTATATGGCTACACCTTC; cdr3_aa: CASSPTKQLYGYTF
j_call: TRBJ2-5; d_call: NA; v_call: TRBV7-3; clone_size: NA; cdr3_nt: TGTGCCAGCAGCTTACAGCCCGGGTCAGAGACCCAGTACTTC; cdr3_aa: CASSLQPGSETQYF
j_call: TRBJ2-7; d_call: TRBD1; v_call: TRBV5-1; clone_size: NA; cdr3_nt: TGCGCCAGCAGCCCGACGACAGGGAACGAGCAGTACTTC; cdr3_aa: CASSPTTGNEQYF
j_call: TRBJ1-6; d_call: TRBD1; v_call: TRBV6-5; clone_size: NA; cdr3_nt: TGTGCCAGCAGTTTGACAGGGGGCTCCTATAATTCACCCCTCCACTTT; cdr3_aa: CASSLTGGSYNSPLHF
j_call: TRBJ2-3; d_call: TRBD2; v_call: TRBV11-3; clone_size: NA; cdr3_nt: TGTGCCAGCAGCCCCGGACTAGCGACAGATACGCAGTATTTT; cdr3_aa: CASSPGLATDTQYF
j_call: TRBJ2-1; d_call: NA; v_call: TRBV14; clone_size: NA; cdr3_nt: TGTGCCAGCAGTAGGGGATACAATGAGCAGTTCTTC; cdr3_aa: CASSRGYNEQFF
j_call: TRBJ2-7; d_call: TRBD1; v_call: TRBV6-6; clone_size: NA; cdr3_nt: TGTGCCAGCAGTTACTCGGGACAGACCTACGAGCAGTACTTC; cdr3_aa: CASSYSGQTYEQYF
j_call: TRBJ1-5; d_call: NA; v_call: TRBV28; clone_size: NA; cdr3_nt: TGTGCCAGCAGGCGGGGGGAAAATAGCAATCAGCCCCAGCATTTT; cdr3_aa: CASRRGENSNQPQHF
j_call: TRBJ2-1; d_call: NA; v_call: TRBV18; clone_size: NA; cdr3_nt: TGTGCCAGCTCACCAGCCCCATACAATGAGCAGTTCTTC; cdr3_aa: CASSPAPYNEQFF
j_call: TRBJ2-3; d_call: TRBD2; v_call: TRBV6-1; clone_size: NA; cdr3_nt: TGTGCCAGCAGTGGACTAGCGGAACATAGCACAGATACGCAGTATTTT; cdr3_aa: CASSGLAEHSTDTQYF
j_call: TRBJ2-3; d_call: NA; v_call: TRBV6-4; clone_size: NA; cdr3_nt: TGTGCCAGCAGTCAAACCCCCGGCGGCACAGATACGCAGTATTTT; cdr3_aa: CASSQTPGGTDTQYF
j_call: TRBJ1-4; d_call: TRBD1; v_call: TRBV5-8; clone_size: NA; cdr3_nt: TGTGCCAGCAGCTTGGGGGACAGGAATGAAAAACTGTTTTTT; cdr3_aa: CASSLGDRNEKLFF
j_call: TRBJ2-1; d_call: NA; v_call: TRBV14; clone_size: NA; cdr3_nt: TGTGCCCCCAGGGAGTCACCTACCAATGAGCAGTTCTTC; cdr3_aa: CAPRESPTNEQFF
j_call: TRBJ2-5; d_call: NA; v_call: TRBV28; clone_size: NA; cdr3_nt: TGTGCCAGCAGTTTCTTCTGGGAGCGAGAGACCCAGTACTTC; cdr3_aa: CASSFFWERETQYF
j_call: TRBJ2-5; d_call: NA; v_call: TRBV28; clone_size: NA; cdr3_nt: TGTGCCAGCTCCCCAGGGAGGGAGACCCAGTACTTC; cdr3_aa: CASSPGRETQYF
j_call: TRBJ1-1; d_call: NA; v_call: TRBV29-1; clone_size: few; cdr3_nt: TGCAGCGTTGATCCCGGGAACACTGAAGCTTTCTTT; cdr3_aa: CSVDPGNTEAFF
j_call: TRBJ1-2; d_call: TRBD1; v_call: TRBV23-1; clone_size: NA; cdr3_nt: TGCGCCAGCACCCGCGGCAGGGGGGTTGGCTACACCTTC; cdr3_aa: CASTRGRGVGYTF
j_call: TRBJ2-7; d_call: NA; v_call: TRBV11-2; clone_size: NA; cdr3_nt: TGTGCCAGCAGCCAGAGGGGCAACGAGCAGTACTTC; cdr3_aa: CASSQRGNEQYF
j_call: TRBJ2-3; d_call: NA; v_call: TRBV6-1; clone_size: NA; cdr3_nt: TGTGCCAGCAGTACTACCGGGGGTAGTGAAGCCGCGCAGTATTTT; cdr3_aa: CASSTTGGSEAAQYF
j_call: TRBJ2-3; d_call: NA; v_call: TRBV9; clone_size: NA; cdr3_nt: TGTGCCAGCAGCGTAGAACCGCGCACAGATACGCAGTATTTT; cdr3_aa: CASSVEPRTDTQYF
j_call: TRBJ2-6; d_call: NA; v_call: TRBV5-1; clone_size: once; cdr3_nt: TGCGCCAGCAGCCCCGACCACAGGGCTGGGGCCAACGTCCTGACTTTC; cdr3_aa: CASSPDHRAGANVLTF
j_call: TRBJ2-7; d_call: TRBD2; v_call: TRBV28; clone_size: NA; cdr3_nt: TGTGCCAGCCGACCGGGACTAAAGTACACCTACGAGCAGTACTTC; cdr3_aa: CASRPGLKYTYEQYF
j_call: TRBJ1-2; d_call: NA; v_call: TRBV6-6; clone_size: NA; cdr3_nt: TGTGCCAGCAGTGACTCCTCTCTACTCTATGGCTACACCTTC; cdr3_aa: CASSDSSLLYGYTF
j_call: TRBJ2-7; d_call: NA; v_call: TRBV6-1; clone_size: once; cdr3_nt: TGTGCCAGCAGTACTCAGACAGCTGGCTACGAGCAGTACTTC; cdr3_aa: CASSTQTAGYEQYF
j_call: TRBJ1-5; d_call: TRBD1; v_call: TRBV6-6; clone_size: NA; cdr3_nt: TGTGCCAGCAGTTACGGAGGTGGGACAGGGGCTCAGCCCCAGCATTTT; cdr3_aa: CASSYGGGTGAQPQHF
j_call: TRBJ2-2; d_call: NA; v_call: TRBV7-7; clone_size: NA; cdr3_nt: TGTGCTAGCAGGCCGGAACAGGGCTCGAACACCGGGGAGCTGTTTTTT; cdr3_aa: CASRPEQGSNTGELFF
j_call: TRBJ2-7; d_call: NA; v_call: TRBV6-1; clone_size: NA; cdr3_nt: TGTGCCAGCAGTGTCGACAGGCTCCTATCCTACGAGCAGTACTTC; cdr3_aa: CASSVDRLLSYEQYF
j_call: TRBJ1-2; d_call: NA; v_call: TRBV28; clone_size: few; cdr3_nt: TGTGCCAGCAGGGGGAACTATGGCTACACCTTC; cdr3_aa: CASRGNYGYTF
j_call: TRBJ1-2; d_call: NA; v_call: TRBV15; clone_size: NA; cdr3_nt: TGTGCCACCAGCAGGACCGGGATTCTTAACTATGGCTACACCTTC; cdr3_aa: CATSRTGILNYGYTF
j_call: TRBJ2-7; d_call: NA; v_call: TRBV28; clone_size: NA; cdr3_nt: TGTGCCAGCAGTTTAGGGGGGGCCGGGGGGCAGTACTTC; cdr3_aa: CASSLGGAGGQYF
j_call: TRBJ2-7; d_call: TRBD2; v_call: TRBV5-8; clone_size: NA; cdr3_nt: TGTGCCAGCAGCCTCCTGTCTAGCGGGAATTACTACGAGCAGTACTTC; cdr3_aa: CASSLLSSGNYYEQYF
j_call: TRBJ2-2; d_call: TRBD2; v_call: TRBV28; clone_size: NA; cdr3_nt: TGTGCCAGCAGTCCGACTAGCGGGAGAAAGTGGACCGGGGAGCTGTTTTTT; cdr3_aa: CASSPTSGRKWTGELFF
j_call: TRBJ1-4; d_call: TRBD1; v_call: TRBV10-2; clone_size: NA; cdr3_nt: TGCGCCAGCAGTGAGTCCGGGACAGGGGTTGAAAAACTGTTTTTT; cdr3_aa: CASSESGTGVEKLFF
j_call: TRBJ2-1; d_call: NA; v_call: TRBV12-2; clone_size: NA; cdr3_nt: TGTGCAAGTCGCTTACCGGGACTAGCGGGAGGGGACAATGAGCAGTTCTTC; cdr3_aa: CASRLPGLAGGDNEQFF
j_call: TRBJ2-1; d_call: NA; v_call: TRBV20-1; clone_size: NA; cdr3_nt: TGCAGTGCTAGAGAGTATGAGCAGTTCTTC; cdr3_aa: CSAREYEQFF
j_call: TRBJ2-7; d_call: TRBD1; v_call: TRBV19; clone_size: NA; cdr3_nt: TGTGCCAGTAGTATTTTCGCGACAGGGCTAGGTTACGAGCAGTACTTC; cdr3_aa: CASSIFATGLGYEQYF
j_call: TRBJ2-7; d_call: NA; v_call: TRBV28; clone_size: NA; cdr3_nt: TGTGCCAGCAGTTTAGCCCCGGGCCCCTCCTACGAGCAGTACTTC; cdr3_aa: CASSLAPGPSYEQYF
j_call: TRBJ2-5; d_call: NA; v_call: TRBV2; clone_size: NA; cdr3_nt: TGTGCCAGCAGTGAAGGCGAGGAAGGGTTGGCGGAGACCCAGTACTTC; cdr3_aa: CASSEGEEGLAETQYF
j_call: TRBJ2-2; d_call: TRBD2; v_call: TRBV28; clone_size: once; cdr3_nt: TGTGCCAGCAGTGGGGGAGCGGGAGGGGCCGGGGAGCTGTTTTTT; cdr3_aa: CASSGGAGGAGELFF
j_call: TRBJ2-5; d_call: NA; v_call: TRBV7-2; clone_size: NA; cdr3_nt: TGTGCCAGCAGGTTAACAGGGAGAGAGACCCAGTACTTC; cdr3_aa: CASRLTGRETQYF
j_call: TRBJ1-1; d_call: NA; v_call: TRBV6-1; clone_size: NA; cdr3_nt: TGTGCCAGCATATGGACAGCCATGAACACTGAAGCTTTCTTT; cdr3_aa: CASIWTAMNTEAFF
j_call: TRBJ1-3; d_call: NA; v_call: TRBV7-3; clone_size: NA; cdr3_nt: TGTGCCAGCAGCCCCGGGTCAGGAAACACCATATATTTT; cdr3_aa: CASSPGSGNTIYF